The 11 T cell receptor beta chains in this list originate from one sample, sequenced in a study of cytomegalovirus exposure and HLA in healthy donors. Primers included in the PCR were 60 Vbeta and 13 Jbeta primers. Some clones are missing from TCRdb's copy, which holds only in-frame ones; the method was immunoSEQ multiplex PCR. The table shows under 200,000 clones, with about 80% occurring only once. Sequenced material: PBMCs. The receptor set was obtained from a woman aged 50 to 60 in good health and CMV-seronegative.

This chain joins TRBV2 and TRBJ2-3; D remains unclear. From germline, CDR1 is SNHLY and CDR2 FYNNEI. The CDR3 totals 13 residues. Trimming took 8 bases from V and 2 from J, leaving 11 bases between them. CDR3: CASEGTITDTQYF. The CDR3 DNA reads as TGTGCCAGCGAAGGCACTATCACAGATACGCAGTATTTT. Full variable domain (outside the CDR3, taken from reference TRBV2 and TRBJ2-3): EPEVTQTPSHQVTQMGQEVILRCVPISNHLYFYWYRQILGQKVEFLVSFYNNEISEKSEIFDDQFSVERPDGSNFTLKIRSTKLEDSAMYFCASEGTITDTQYFGPGTRLTVL.

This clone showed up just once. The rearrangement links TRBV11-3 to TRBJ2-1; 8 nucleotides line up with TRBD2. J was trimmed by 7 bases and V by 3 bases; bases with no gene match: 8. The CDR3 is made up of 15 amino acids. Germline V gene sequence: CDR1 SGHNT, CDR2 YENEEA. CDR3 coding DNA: TGTGCCAGCAGCTTGGGCGGGAGGTCTGGGAATGAGCAGTTCTTC. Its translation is CASSLGGRSGNEQFF. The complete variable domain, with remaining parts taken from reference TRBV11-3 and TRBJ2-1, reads EAGVVQSPRYKIIEKKQPVAFWCNPISGHNTLYWYLQNLGQGPELLIRYENEEAVDDSQLPKDRFSAERLKGVDSTLKIQPAELGDSAVYLCASSLGGRSGNEQFFGPGTRLTVL.

The CDR3 nucleotides are TGTGCCAGTAGTCCGCGCGGGACAGGGTTTAACTATGGCTACACCTTC. The encoded protein is CASSPRGTGFNYGYTF. The J gene is TRBJ1-2, the V gene TRBV19, with 9 bases identical to TRBD1. The trim removed 5 bases at V and 1 base at J, leaving 8 bases unmatched. Germline CDR1 and CDR2: LNHDA and SQIVND (reference sequence). CDR3 size: 16 residues. The entire variable domain, with the rest obtained from reference TRBV19 and TRBJ1-2, is as follows: DGGITQSPKYLFRKEGQNVTLSCEQNLNHDAMYWYRQDPGQGLRLIYYSQIVNDFQKGDIAEGYSVSREKKESFPLTVTSAQKNPTAFYLCASSPRGTGFNYGYTFGSGTRLTVV.

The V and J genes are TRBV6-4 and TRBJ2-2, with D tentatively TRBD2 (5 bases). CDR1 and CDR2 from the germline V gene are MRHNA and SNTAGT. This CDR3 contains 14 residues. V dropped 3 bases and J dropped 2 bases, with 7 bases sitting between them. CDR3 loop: CASSETGNTGELFF. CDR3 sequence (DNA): TGTGCCAGCAGTGAAACGGGAAACACCGGGGAGCTGTTTTTT.

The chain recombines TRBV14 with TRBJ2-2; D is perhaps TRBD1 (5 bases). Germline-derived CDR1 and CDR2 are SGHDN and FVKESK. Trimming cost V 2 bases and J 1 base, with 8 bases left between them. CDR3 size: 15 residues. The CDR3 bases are TGTGCCAGCAGCCAAAGGACATTGAACACCGGGGAGCTGTTTTTT. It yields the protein CASSQRTLNTGELFF.

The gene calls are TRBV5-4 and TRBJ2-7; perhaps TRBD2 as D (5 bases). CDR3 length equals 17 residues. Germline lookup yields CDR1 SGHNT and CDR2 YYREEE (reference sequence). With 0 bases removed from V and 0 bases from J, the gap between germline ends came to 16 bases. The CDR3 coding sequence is TGTGCCAGCAGCTTGGCCGGACCGGGATTGAGCTCCTACGAGCAGTACTTC. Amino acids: CASSLAGPGLSSYEQYF. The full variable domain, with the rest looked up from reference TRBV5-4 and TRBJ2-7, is ETGVTQSPTHLIKTRGQQVTLRCSSQSGHNTVSWYQQALGQGPQFIFQYYREEENGRGNFPPRFSGLQFPNYSSELNVNALELDDSALYLCASSLAGPGLSSYEQYFGPGTRLTVT.

CDR3 loop: CASSRGAGGGYNEQFF. The CDR3 DNA reads TGTGCCAGCAGCCGCGGGGCGGGAGGGGGCTACAATGAGCAGTTCTTC. V is TRBV5-6 and J is TRBJ2-1, with 9 bases fitting TRBD2. The junction had 8 bases not matched to a gene; V was cut back by 4 bases and J by 3 bases. The CDR3 sequence is 16 residues long. Germline-derived CDR1 and CDR2 are SGHDT and YYEEEE.

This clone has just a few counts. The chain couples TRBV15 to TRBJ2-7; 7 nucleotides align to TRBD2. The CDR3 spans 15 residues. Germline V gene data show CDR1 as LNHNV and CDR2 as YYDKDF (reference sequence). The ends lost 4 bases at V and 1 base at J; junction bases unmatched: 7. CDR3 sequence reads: CATSTPGTTSYEQYF. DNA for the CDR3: TGTGCCACCAGCACCCCCGGGACTACATCCTACGAGCAGTACTTC.

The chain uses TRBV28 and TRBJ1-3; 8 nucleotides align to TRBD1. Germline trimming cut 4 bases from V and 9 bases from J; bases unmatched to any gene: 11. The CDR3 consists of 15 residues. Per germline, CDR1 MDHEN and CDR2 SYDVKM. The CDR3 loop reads CASSSPGQVGGTIYF. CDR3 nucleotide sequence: TGTGCCAGCAGTTCCCCGGGACAGGTCGGAGGCACCATATATTTT.

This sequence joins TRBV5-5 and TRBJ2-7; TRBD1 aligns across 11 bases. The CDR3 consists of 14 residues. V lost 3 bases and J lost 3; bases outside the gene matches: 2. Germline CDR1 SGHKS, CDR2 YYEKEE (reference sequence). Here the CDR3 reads CASSWDRGNYEQYF. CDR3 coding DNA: TGTGCCAGCAGCTGGGACAGGGGGAACTACGAGCAGTACTTC.

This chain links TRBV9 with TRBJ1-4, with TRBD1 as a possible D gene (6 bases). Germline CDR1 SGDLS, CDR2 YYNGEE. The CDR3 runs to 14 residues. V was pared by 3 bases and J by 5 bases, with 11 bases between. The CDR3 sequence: CASSEGGTNEKLFF. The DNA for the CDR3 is TGTGCCAGCAGCGAGGGGGGGACAAATGAAAAACTGTTTTTT.